Listed below are T cell receptor beta chains from one sample, sequenced in a study of OX40 agonist ivuxolimab in advanced cancers. The table came from immunoSEQ multiplex PCR; TCRdb's copy has only in-frame clones and leaves some out. Among fewer than 30,000 clones, 88% were seen once, and the ten largest hold 9.6%. Sequenced material: CD4+ or CD8+ T cells sorted from blood, taken in a trial of the OX40 agonist ivuxolimab. These receptors originate from an adult with an advanced solid tumor such as melanoma, head and neck, liver or kidney cancer. CDR3s include the opening cysteine and the closing phenylalanine or tryptophan. The order of the fields is CDR3 protein, CDR3 DNA, clone size, CDR3 length, D gene, J gene, V gene. A D gene is named only where the DNA matches it firmly. Size is omitted from some rows. Given values are once, few, many or a class for expanded clones.

CDR3: CASSSTGRTQYF
DNA: TGTGCCAGCAGCTCCACAGGGAGGACGCAGTATTTT
size: NA
length: 12
D: NA
J: TRBJ2-3
V: TRBV7-3

CDR3: CATAGQMNTEAFF
DNA: TGTGCCACAGCGGGACAGATGAACACTGAAGCTTTCTTT
size: NA
length: 13
D: TRBD1
J: TRBJ1-1
V: TRBV28

CDR3: CASSMDTNEKLFF
DNA: TGCGCCAGCAGCATGGATACTAATGAAAAACTGTTTTTT
size: NA
length: 13
D: NA
J: TRBJ1-4
V: TRBV5-1

CDR3: CASSQSYQTYEQYF
DNA: TGTGCCAGCAGCCAATCATACCAGACCTACGAGCAGTACTTC
size: NA
length: 14
D: NA
J: TRBJ2-7
V: TRBV16

CDR3: CASSTGQHQETQYF
DNA: TGCGCCAGCAGCACCGGACAGCACCAAGAGACCCAGTACTTC
size: once
length: 14
D: NA
J: TRBJ2-5
V: TRBV5-1

CDR3: CASRFVNKGPENEQYF
DNA: TGTGCCAGCAGATTTGTTAATAAGGGGCCAGAGAACGAGCAGTACTTC
size: NA
length: 16
D: NA
J: TRBJ2-7
V: TRBV5-8

CDR3: CASSGSSYNEQFF
DNA: TGTGCCAGCAGCGGCAGCTCCTACAATGAGCAGTTCTTC
size: NA
length: 13
D: NA
J: TRBJ2-1
V: TRBV7-2

CDR3: CASSHHDHPYEQYF
DNA: TGTGCCAGCAGCCATCACGACCATCCCTACGAGCAGTACTTC
size: NA
length: 14
D: NA
J: TRBJ2-7
V: TRBV27

CDR3: CASSNDIQETQYF
DNA: TGTGCCAGTAGTAATGACATCCAAGAGACCCAGTACTTC
size: NA
length: 13
D: NA
J: TRBJ2-5
V: TRBV19

CDR3: CASSLRAIGETQYF
DNA: TGTGCCAGCAGCTTAAGGGCCATCGGGGAGACCCAGTACTTC
size: once
length: 14
D: NA
J: TRBJ2-5
V: TRBV7-8

CDR3: CASSLGRDSAYEQYF
DNA: TGTGCCAGCAGCTTAGGCCGGGACAGCGCCTACGAGCAGTACTTC
size: NA
length: 15
D: TRBD1
J: TRBJ2-7
V: TRBV14

CDR3: CASSPRHSGNEQYF
DNA: TGTGCCAGCAGCCCACGACATAGTGGTAACGAGCAGTACTTC
size: NA
length: 14
D: NA
J: TRBJ2-7
V: TRBV9

CDR3: CASSSWTNTDTQYF
DNA: TGCGCCAGCAGCTCATGGACCAACACAGATACGCAGTATTTT
size: once
length: 14
D: NA
J: TRBJ2-3
V: TRBV5-1

CDR3: CASSQSGGDYGYTF
DNA: TGCGCCAGCAGCCAGAGTGGGGGAGACTATGGCTACACCTTC
size: NA
length: 14
D: NA
J: TRBJ1-2
V: TRBV5-1

CDR3: CASSLGQGNEKLFF
DNA: TGTGCCAGCAGCTTGGGACAGGGGAATGAAAAACTGTTTTTT
size: NA
length: 14
D: TRBD1
J: TRBJ1-4
V: TRBV11-2

CDR3: CASSPPGDSYNEQFF
DNA: TGTGCCAGCTCACCGCCAGGGGACTCCTACAATGAGCAGTTCTTC
size: NA
length: 15
D: NA
J: TRBJ2-1
V: TRBV18

CDR3: CASSVALPYNEQFF
DNA: TGTGCCAGCAGCGTAGCCCTCCCATACAATGAGCAGTTCTTC
size: once
length: 14
D: NA
J: TRBJ2-1
V: TRBV9

CDR3: CAISPMDSRSYGYTF
DNA: TGTGCCATCAGTCCAATGGACAGCCGTTCTTATGGCTACACCTTC
size: NA
length: 15
D: NA
J: TRBJ1-2
V: TRBV10-3

CDR3: CASSGTPRGEQYF
DNA: TGTGCCAGCAGTGGGACTCCCCGTGGGGAGCAGTACTTC
size: NA
length: 13
D: NA
J: TRBJ2-7
V: TRBV2

CDR3: CASSLVASSYEQYF
DNA: TGTGCCAGCAGCTTGGTTGCTAGTTCCTACGAGCAGTACTTC
size: NA
length: 14
D: NA
J: TRBJ2-7
V: TRBV5-4

CDR3: CSAADRTNEKLFF
DNA: TGCAGCGCAGCGGACAGAACTAATGAAAAACTGTTTTTT
size: NA
length: 13
D: NA
J: TRBJ1-4
V: TRBV29-1

CDR3: CASRDGQGPEQYF
DNA: TGTGCCAGTAGGGACGGACAGGGTCCCGAGCAGTACTTC
size: NA
length: 13
D: TRBD1
J: TRBJ2-7
V: TRBV19

CDR3: CASSLASGTGETDTQYF
DNA: TGTGCCAGCAGCTTAGCCTCCGGGACAGGGGAAACAGATACGCAGTATTTT
size: once
length: 17
D: TRBD1
J: TRBJ2-3
V: TRBV11-3

CDR3: CASSFETGDQPQHF
DNA: TGTGCCAGCAGTTTTGAGACAGGGGACCAGCCCCAGCATTTT
size: NA
length: 14
D: TRBD1
J: TRBJ1-5
V: TRBV28

CDR3: CASSELYEQYF
DNA: TGTGCCAGCAGTGAACTCTACGAGCAGTACTTC
size: NA
length: 11
D: NA
J: TRBJ2-7
V: TRBV6-1

CDR3: CASSLVPQGSSYEQYF
DNA: TGCGCCAGCAGCTTGGTTCCTCAGGGCAGCTCCTACGAGCAGTACTTC
size: NA
length: 16
D: NA
J: TRBJ2-7
V: TRBV5-1

CDR3: CASSPTSVGETQYF
DNA: TGTGCCAGCAGTCCCACTAGCGTTGGGGAGACCCAGTACTTC
size: NA
length: 14
D: TRBD2
J: TRBJ2-5
V: TRBV6-4

CDR3: CASGLTSGSKDTQYF
DNA: TGTGCCAGCGGCCTGACTAGCGGGAGTAAAGATACGCAGTATTTT
size: NA
length: 15
D: TRBD2
J: TRBJ2-3
V: TRBV7-9

CDR3: CAGGVMGTEAFF
DNA: TGTGCCGGCGGGGTTATGGGCACTGAAGCTTTCTTT
size: NA
length: 12
D: NA
J: TRBJ1-1
V: TRBV7-9

CDR3: CASSIRGTKNPVF
DNA: TGTGCCAGTAGTATCAGAGGGACCAAAAACCCGGTCTTC
size: NA
length: 13
D: NA
J: TRBJ2-1
V: TRBV19

CDR3: CASSPYPDSTEAFF
DNA: TGTGCCAGCTCACCCTATCCGGATAGCACTGAAGCTTTCTTT
size: medium-sized
length: 14
D: NA
J: TRBJ1-1
V: TRBV18

CDR3: CAWRRETTDSPLHF
DNA: TGTGCCTGGAGGAGGGAGACCACGGATTCACCCCTCCACTTT
size: NA
length: 14
D: NA
J: TRBJ1-6
V: TRBV30

CDR3: CASSPTGGEETQYF
DNA: TGTGCCAGCAGCCCGACAGGGGGTGAAGAGACCCAGTACTTC
size: NA
length: 14
D: TRBD1
J: TRBJ2-5
V: TRBV4-2

CDR3: CASSLGAGATNEKLFF
DNA: TGCGCCAGCAGCTTGGGGGCAGGGGCAACTAATGAAAAACTGTTTTTT
size: NA
length: 16
D: NA
J: TRBJ1-4
V: TRBV5-1

CDR3: CASSFRGNTEAFF
DNA: TGTGCCAGCAGCTTTAGGGGAAACACTGAAGCTTTCTTT
size: NA
length: 13
D: NA
J: TRBJ1-1
V: TRBV7-3

CDR3: CASSNRWGLPEAFF
DNA: TGTGCCAGCAGCAACAGGTGGGGATTACCTGAAGCTTTCTTT
size: NA
length: 14
D: NA
J: TRBJ1-1
V: TRBV6-1

CDR3: CASSKGTGSGRVGALYNEQFF
DNA: TGTGCCAGTAGCAAAGGGACTGGGAGCGGGAGAGTGGGGGCCTTATACAATGAGCAGTTCTTC
size: once
length: 21
D: TRBD2
J: TRBJ2-1
V: TRBV19

CDR3: CASSLGLVYEQYF
DNA: TGCGCCAGCAGCTTAGGACTGGTCTACGAGCAGTACTTC
size: NA
length: 13
D: NA
J: TRBJ2-7
V: TRBV5-1

CDR3: CASSPQLQGPTF
DNA: TGTGCCAGCAGTCCACAACTACAGGGTCCCACCTTC
size: NA
length: 12
D: NA
J: TRBJ1-2
V: TRBV28

CDR3: CASSLRQNSQPQHF
DNA: TGTGCCAGCAGTCTCCGACAGAATAGTCAGCCCCAGCATTTT
size: NA
length: 14
D: NA
J: TRBJ1-5
V: TRBV6-5

CDR3: CASSGGVSYEQYF
DNA: TGCGCCAGCAGTGGTGGGGTCTCCTACGAGCAGTACTTC
size: once
length: 13
D: NA
J: TRBJ2-7
V: TRBV10-1

CDR3: CASSLAGTGEGEQFF
DNA: TGTGCCAGCAGCTTAGCCGGGACAGGGGAGGGTGAGCAGTTCTTC
size: NA
length: 15
D: TRBD1
J: TRBJ2-1
V: TRBV7-7

CDR3: CASSPQLGRGQGGYTF
DNA: TGTGCCAGCTCACCACAGTTGGGCAGGGGGCAAGGAGGCTACACCTTC
size: NA
length: 16
D: TRBD1
J: TRBJ1-2
V: TRBV18